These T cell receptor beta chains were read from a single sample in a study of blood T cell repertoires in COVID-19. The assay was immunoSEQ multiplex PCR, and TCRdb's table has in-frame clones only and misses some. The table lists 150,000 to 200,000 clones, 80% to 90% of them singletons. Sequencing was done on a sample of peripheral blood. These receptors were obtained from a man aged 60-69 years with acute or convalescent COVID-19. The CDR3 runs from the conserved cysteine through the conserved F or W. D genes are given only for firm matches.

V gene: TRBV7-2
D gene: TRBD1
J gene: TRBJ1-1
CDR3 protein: CASSFWTGGPEAFF

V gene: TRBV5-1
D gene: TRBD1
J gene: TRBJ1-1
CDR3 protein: CASSLDGQGSEAFF

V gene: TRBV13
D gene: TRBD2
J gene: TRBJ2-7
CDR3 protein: CASSLRGRAFYEQYF

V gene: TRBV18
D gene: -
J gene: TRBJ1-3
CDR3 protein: CASSHGTGSSGNTIYF

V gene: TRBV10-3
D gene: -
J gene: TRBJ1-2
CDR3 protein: CAISDPRTVAGYTF

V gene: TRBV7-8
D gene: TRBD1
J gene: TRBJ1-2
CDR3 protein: CASSHPGQGWGYTF

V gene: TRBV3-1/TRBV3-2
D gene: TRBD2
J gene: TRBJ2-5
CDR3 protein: CASSHLGEGLQETQYF

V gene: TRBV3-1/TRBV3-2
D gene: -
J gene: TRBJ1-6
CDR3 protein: CASSQGQVRNSPLHF

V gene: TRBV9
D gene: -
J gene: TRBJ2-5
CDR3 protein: CASSVYGGPSETQYF

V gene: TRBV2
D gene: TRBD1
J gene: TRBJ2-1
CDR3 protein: CASSERTGEHEQFF

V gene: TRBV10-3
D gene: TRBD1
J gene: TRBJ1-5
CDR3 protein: CAISDPAGRGRDQPQHF

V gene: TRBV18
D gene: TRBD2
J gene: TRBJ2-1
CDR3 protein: CASSHITAGEVNEQFF

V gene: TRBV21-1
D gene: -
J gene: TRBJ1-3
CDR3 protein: CASRGRGSSGNTIYF

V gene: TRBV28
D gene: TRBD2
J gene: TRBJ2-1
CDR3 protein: CASSSSGRAPDEQFF

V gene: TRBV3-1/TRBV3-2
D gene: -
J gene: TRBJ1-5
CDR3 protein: CASSQVGHQPQHF

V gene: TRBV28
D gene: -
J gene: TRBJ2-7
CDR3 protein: CASSSYSEQYF

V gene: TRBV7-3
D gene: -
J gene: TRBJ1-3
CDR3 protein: CASSLSRDPGNTIYF

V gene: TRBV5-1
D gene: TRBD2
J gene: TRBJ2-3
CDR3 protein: CASSNPGLAGGDADTQYF

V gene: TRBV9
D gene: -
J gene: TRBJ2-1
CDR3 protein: CASSVDFDNEQFF

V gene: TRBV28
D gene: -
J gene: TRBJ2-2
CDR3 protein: CASTAGLGLPTGELFF

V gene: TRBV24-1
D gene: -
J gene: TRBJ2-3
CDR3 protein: CATSDLHGGTLNREFGPDTQYF

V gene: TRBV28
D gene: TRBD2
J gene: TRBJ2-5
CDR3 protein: CASSASGLAGVTQYF

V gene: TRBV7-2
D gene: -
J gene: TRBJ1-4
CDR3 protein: CASSLVPGGEVEKLFF

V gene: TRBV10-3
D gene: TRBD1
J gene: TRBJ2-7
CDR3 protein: CAIRQGTINHEQYF

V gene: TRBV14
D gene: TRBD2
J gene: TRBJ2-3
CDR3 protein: CASSQVFSGTGTDTQYF

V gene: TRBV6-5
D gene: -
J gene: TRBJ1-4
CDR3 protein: CASRSAGGLNEKLFF

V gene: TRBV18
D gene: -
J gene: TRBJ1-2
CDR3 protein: CASSPQGGYTF

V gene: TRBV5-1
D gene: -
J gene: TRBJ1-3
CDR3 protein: CASSLEGGSGNTIYF

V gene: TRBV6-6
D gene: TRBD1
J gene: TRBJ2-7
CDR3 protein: CASSYRGYEQYF

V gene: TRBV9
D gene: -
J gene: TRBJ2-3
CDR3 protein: CASSPRGTGTDTQYF

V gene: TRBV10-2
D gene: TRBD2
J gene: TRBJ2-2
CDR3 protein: CASRSAGGNTGELFF

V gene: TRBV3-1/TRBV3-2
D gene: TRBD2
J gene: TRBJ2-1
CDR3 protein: CASSQGASGNNEQFF

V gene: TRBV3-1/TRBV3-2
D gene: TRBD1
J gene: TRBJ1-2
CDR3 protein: CASTKAAGGDGYTF

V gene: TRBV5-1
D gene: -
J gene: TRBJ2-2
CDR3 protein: CASSLAPNTGELFF

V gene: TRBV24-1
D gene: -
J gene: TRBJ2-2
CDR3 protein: CATSDLQGSRTTGELFF

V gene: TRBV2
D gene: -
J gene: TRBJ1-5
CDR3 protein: CASSRANQPQHF

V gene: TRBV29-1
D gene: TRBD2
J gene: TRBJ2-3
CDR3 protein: CSSGGETSYSGAQYF

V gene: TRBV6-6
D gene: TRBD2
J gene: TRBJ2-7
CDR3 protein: CASSYPGLEYEQYF

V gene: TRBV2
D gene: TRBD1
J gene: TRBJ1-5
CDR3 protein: CASSQSTGAYQPQHF

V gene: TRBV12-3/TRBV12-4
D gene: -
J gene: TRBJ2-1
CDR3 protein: CASSFAPGNEQFF

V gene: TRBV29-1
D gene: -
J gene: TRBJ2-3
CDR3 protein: CSVIQGFGDTQYF

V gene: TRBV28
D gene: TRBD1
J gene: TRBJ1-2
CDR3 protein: CASSATGTEYGYTF

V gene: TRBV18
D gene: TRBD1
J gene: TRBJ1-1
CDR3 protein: CASSPQEGADTEAFF

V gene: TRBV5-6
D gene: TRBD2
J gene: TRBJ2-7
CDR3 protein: CASSLGPGGSSYEQYF

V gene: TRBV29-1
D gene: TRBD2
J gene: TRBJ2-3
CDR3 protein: CSVVARLAGEADTQYF

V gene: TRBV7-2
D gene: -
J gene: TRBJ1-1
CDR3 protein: CASSLGSPEAFF

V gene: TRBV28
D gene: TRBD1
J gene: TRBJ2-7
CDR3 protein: CASIQRGQGAIEQYF

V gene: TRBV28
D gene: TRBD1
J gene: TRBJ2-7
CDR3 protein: CASRRPGGRPEQYF

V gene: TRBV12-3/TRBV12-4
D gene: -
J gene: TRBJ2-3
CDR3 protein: CASSYLRDTQYF

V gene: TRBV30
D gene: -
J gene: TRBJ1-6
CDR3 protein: CAWSVEGNSPLHF

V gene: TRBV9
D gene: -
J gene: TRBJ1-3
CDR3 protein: CASSSQAGSGNTIYF

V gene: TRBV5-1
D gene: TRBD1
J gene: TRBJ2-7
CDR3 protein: CASSLETRQGAGEQYF

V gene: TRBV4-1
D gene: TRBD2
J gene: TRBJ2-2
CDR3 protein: CASSQRLAGGVSGELFF

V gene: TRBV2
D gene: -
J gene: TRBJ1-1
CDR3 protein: CASSSGDFFVAFF

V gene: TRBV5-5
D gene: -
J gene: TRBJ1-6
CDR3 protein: CASSLVVSGGGGTLHF